The entry below gives a single TCR beta chain sequence along with its context. The data originate from a study of cytomegalovirus exposure and HLA in healthy donors. 60 Vbeta and 13 Jbeta primers were used in PCR. Profiled with immunoSEQ multiplex PCR; TCRdb holds only in-frame clones, not every one. The sample gives some 120,000 clones, 84% of which show up once; 2.5% to 3.5% is in the top ten. The CDR3 sequence is 13 residues long. Trimming cost V 8 bases and J 5 bases; bases outside gene matches: 6. Germline V gives CDR1 MNHEY, CDR2 SMNVEV (reference sequence). This sequence was found in a woman under 30 in good health and CMV-seropositive. Material: PBMCs. V is TRBV27 and J is TRBJ2-7, with TRBD1 matching over 10 bases. The CDR3 region is CASLGQGKHEQYF. CDR3 coding DNA: TGTGCCAGCCTGGGACAGGGGAAACACGAGCAGTACTTC.